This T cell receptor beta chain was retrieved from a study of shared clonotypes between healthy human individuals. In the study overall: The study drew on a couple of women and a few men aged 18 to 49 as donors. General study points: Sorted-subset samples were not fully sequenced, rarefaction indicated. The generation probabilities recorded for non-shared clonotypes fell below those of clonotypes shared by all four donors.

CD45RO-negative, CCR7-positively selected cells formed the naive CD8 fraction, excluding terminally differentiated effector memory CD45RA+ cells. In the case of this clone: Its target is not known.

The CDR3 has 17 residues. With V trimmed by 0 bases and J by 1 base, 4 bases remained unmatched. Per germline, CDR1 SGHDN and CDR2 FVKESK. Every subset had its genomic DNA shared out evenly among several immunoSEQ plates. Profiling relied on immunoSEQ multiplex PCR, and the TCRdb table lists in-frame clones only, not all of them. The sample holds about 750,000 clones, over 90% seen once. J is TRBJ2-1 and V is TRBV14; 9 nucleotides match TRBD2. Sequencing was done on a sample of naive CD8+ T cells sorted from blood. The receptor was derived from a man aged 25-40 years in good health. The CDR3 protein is CASSQEYSGSSYNEQFF. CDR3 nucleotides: TGTGCCAGCAGCCAAGAGTATAGCGGGAGTTCCTACAATGAGCAGTTCTTC.